This T cell receptor (beta chain) comes out of a study of identical twins. The study's findings and limits: The authors noted that invariant MAIT and iNKT cells could partly confound zero-insertion analyses.

TCRdb analysed the 5' RACE reads with MiXCR anew, one entry per CDR3 protein. The table shows fewer than 900,000 distinct CDR3 sequences, with 15% to 20% occurring only once. The germline CDR1 and CDR2 sequences are DFQATT and SNEGSKA (reference sequence). This CDR3 region has 12 residues. V gave up 6 bases and J gave up 1 base, with 4 bases separating them. This clonotype was counted between two and nine times. Antigen: not known. These data were also filed under a second study, of T cells expressing NK-cell markers. That publication notes: All TCR beta repertoires analysed originated from sorted CD3+CD56+NKG2C+, CD3+CD56+NKG2C- and CD3+CD56-NKG2C+ T cells. One of the eight sequenced donors was seronegative, whereas the other seven were HCMV-seropositive. The sorts in several experiments were restricted to alpha-beta TCR T cells by an anti-gamma-delta TCR antibody.

This rearrangement joins TRBV20-1 to TRBJ2-6; no clear D gene. The specimen sequenced was PBMCs. This receptor was obtained from a woman aged 18 to 35 in good health. The CDR3 DNA is TGCAGTGCGCAATCTGGGGCCAACGTCCTGACTTTC. Translating it yields CSAQSGANVLTF.